These 22 T cell receptor beta chains were sequenced from one sample in a study of cytomegalovirus exposure and HLA in healthy donors. Method: immunoSEQ multiplex PCR; TCRdb's copy keeps in-frame clones and lacks some. Of approximately 220,000 clones detected, around nine tenths appear once; the ten largest clones hold 2% to 3%. The sample consisted of PBMCs. These receptors originate from a man between 18 and 35 years old in good health and CMV-seronegative.

The rearrangement links TRBV29-1 to TRBJ2-2, with a weak D call TRBD2 (5 bases). The CDR3 has 15 residues. Germline V CDR1 and CDR2: SQVTM, ANQGSEA. V was cut by 0 bases and J by 4 bases, with 12 bases left in between. The CDR3 sequence: CSVEDLEGSTGELFF. CDR3 DNA: TGCAGCGTTGAAGATCTGGAAGGGAGCACCGGGGAGCTGTTTTTT.

This chain joins TRBV6-1 and TRBJ2-7; the match to TRBD2 covers 9 bases. This CDR3 contains 14 residues. Germline V gene sequence: CDR1 MNHNS, CDR2 SASEGT. The V and J ends lost 6 bases and 5 bases, in that order; junction bases with no gene match: 8. CDR3 nucleotide sequence: TGTGCCAGCAGGACGGGGACTAGCTTCGACGAGCAGTACTTC. It yields the protein CASRTGTSFDEQYF.

This clone is a singleton in its sample. CDR3 residues: CASKASGGGETQYF. CDR3 coding DNA: TGTGCCAGCAAGGCTAGCGGGGGGGGAGAGACCCAGTACTTC. The rearrangement joins TRBV28 to TRBJ2-5, with 12 bases identical to TRBD2. The CDR3 is made up of 14 amino acids. Germline loops: CDR1 MDHEN, CDR2 SYDVKM. V gave up 7 bases and J gave up 4 bases; unmatched junction bases: 4.

The CDR3 DNA reads TGTGCCAGCAGCTTGGTGACAGGGTATGATGAAAAACTGTTTTTT. This codes for CASSLVTGYDEKLFF. This sequence joins TRBV5-6 and TRBJ1-4; 7 bases fit TRBD1. Germline CDR1 is SGHDT and CDR2 is YYEEEE. The CDR3 length is 15 residues. V lost 0 bases to trimming and J lost 6 bases; unmatched junction nucleotides: 5.

The CDR3 sequence is CSVDGSGQGPEAFF. DNA of the CDR3: TGCAGCGTTGACGGGAGCGGACAGGGCCCTGAAGCTTTCTTT. The V call is TRBV29-1, the J call TRBJ1-1, with 8 bases aligning to TRBD1. The CDR3 consists of 14 residues. Unmatched junction bases numbered 9, after V lost 3 bases and J lost 6 bases. Germline V lookup: CDR1 SQVTM, CDR2 ANQGSEA.

This chain joins TRBV7-8 and TRBJ1-6; D unclear. The V end was cut by 5 bases, the J end by 6 bases, with 8 bases between. CDR3 length: 13 amino acids. CDR1 is SGHVS and CDR2 is FQNEAQ in the germline V gene. CDR3 in DNA: TGTGCCAGCAGCCCCCACATTAATTCACCCCTCCACTTT. It is translated as CASSPHINSPLHF.

This sequence joins TRBV4-3 and TRBJ1-1; D is undetermined. The CDR3 length is 16 residues. V gave up 0 bases and J gave up 2 bases, with 13 bases separating them. Germline values: CDR1 LGHNA, CDR2 YSLEER. Here the CDR3 DNA reads TGCGCCAGCAGCCAAGATTCTTGGCGGGGTAACACTGAAGCTTTCTTT. Translation: CASSQDSWRGNTEAFF.

For the CDR3, the DNA is TGTGCCAGCAGCTTAGCCCAGCGGGGGGTTACCGGGGAGCTGTTTTTT. As protein: CASSLAQRGVTGELFF. This chain links TRBV13 with TRBJ2-2, with 9 bases identical to TRBD2. Unmatched junction bases numbered 5, after V lost 1 base and J lost 5 bases. Looked up from germline, CDR1 is PRHDT and CDR2 is FYEKMQ (reference sequence). The CDR3 is made up of 16 amino acids.

This clone was counted between two and nine times. This sequence joins TRBV28 and TRBJ1-3, with 9 bases that match TRBD1. The germline V gene encodes CDR1 MDHEN and CDR2 SYDVKM. There are 15 residues in the CDR3. Trimming at V came to 6 bases and at J to 4 bases, leaving 7 bases not matched to a gene. In nucleotides, the CDR3 is TGTGCCAGCAGATACGGACAGGGGAGGGGAAACACCATATATTTT. Its translation is CASRYGQGRGNTIYF.

V usage is TRBV7-2 and J usage is TRBJ2-3, with no clear D. Trimming stripped 1 base from V and 2 bases from J, with 10 bases between. There are 15 residues in the CDR3. Germline CDR1 SGHTA, CDR2 FQGNSA. The CDR3 DNA sequence: TGTGCCAGCAGCTTAGACATCTGGGCCACAGATACGCAGTATTTT. It codes for CASSLDIWATDTQYF.

The chain uses TRBV10-3 and TRBJ2-7, with D tentatively TRBD1 (5 bases). V dropped 2 bases and J dropped 2 bases, with 16 bases sitting between them. The germline V gene has CDR1 ENHRY and CDR2 SYGVKD. The CDR3 has 16 amino acids. The DNA of the CDR3 is TGTGCCATCAGTGAGAGGCTTGGGCAGGGAACCTACGAGCAGTACTTC. Translation: CAISERLGQGTYEQYF.

Details on this clone: The same CDR3 can be traced to other DNA sequences in this sample. The rearrangement uses TRBV27 and TRBJ1-5, with a tentative D call TRBD1 (5 bases). Deletions cut 3 bases from V and 7 bases from J, with 10 bases between. The CDR3 totals 13 residues. CDR1 MNHEY and CDR2 SMNVEV come from the germline V gene (reference sequence). The CDR3 DNA sequence: TGTGCCAGCAGTTTCCAGGGAGGCCAGCCCCAGCATTTT. Encoded protein: CASSFQGGQPQHF.

The rearrangement uses TRBV4-1 and TRBJ2-7; perhaps TRBD1 as D (6 bases). The CDR3 sequence is 15 residues long. Trimming took off 2 bases at V and 0 bases at J, with 11 bases between the two ends. CDR1 is MGHRA and CDR2 is YSYEKL in the germline V gene. The CDR3 spells CASSQRDTHSYEQYF. The DNA of the CDR3 is TGCGCCAGCAGCCAACGGGACACCCACTCCTACGAGCAGTACTTC.

This chain connects TRBV15 to TRBJ2-2; D is possibly TRBD2 (5 bases). This CDR3 comprises 15 residues. Trimming removed 3 bases from V and 4 bases from J, with 12 bases in between. Germline values: CDR1 LNHNV, CDR2 YYDKDF (reference sequence). The CDR3 DNA follows: TGTGCCACCAGCAGGCCAATCGGAGGCACCGGGGAGCTGTTTTTT. Amino acid sequence: CATSRPIGGTGELFF.

Of note for this clone: Other DNA sequences within the sample encode an identical CDR3. The chain carries TRBV29-1 and TRBJ2-1; D may be TRBD2 (7 bases). The CDR3 loop spans 14 amino acids. Per the germline V gene, CDR1 is SQVTM and CDR2 is ANQGSEA. Trimming removed 4 bases at V and 7 bases at J, with 17 bases between. In DNA form, the CDR3 reads TGCAGCGTTGTGGGGGGGCGGGGCGAGAATGAGCAGTTCTTC. Encoded protein: CSVVGGRGENEQFF.

The chain combines TRBV11-2 with TRBJ1-2, with D perhaps TRBD1 (5 bases). The CDR3 length is 14 residues. Germline CDR1 and CDR2: SGHAT and FQNNGV. V was pared by 5 bases and J by 8 bases, with 18 bases between. The CDR3 region is CASSPAHPGYGYTF. CDR3 in DNA: TGTGCCAGCAGCCCCGCCCATCCAGGGTACGGCTACACCTTC. The full variable domain, in which reference TRBV11-2 and TRBJ1-2 provide the parts outside the CDR3, is EAGVAQSPRYKIIEKRQSVAFWCNPISGHATLYWYQQILGQGPKLLIQFQNNGVVDDSQLPKDRFSAERLKGVDSTLKIQPAKLEDSAVYLCASSPAHPGYGYTFGSGTRLTVV.

The CDR3 coding sequence is TGTGCCAGCAGTTTACCGACAGGGATCTATGGCTACACCTTC. Its protein is CASSLPTGIYGYTF. The chain is built from TRBV28 and TRBJ1-2, with 7 bases aligning to TRBD1. This CDR3 has 14 amino acids. Germline CDR1 is MDHEN and CDR2 is SYDVKM. Germline trimming cut 2 bases from V and 4 bases from J; bases unmatched to any gene: 4.

The chain joins TRBV28 to TRBJ2-7; D is unresolved. The germline V gene has CDR1 MDHEN and CDR2 SYDVKM. This CDR3 region has 11 residues. Trimming stripped 3 bases from V and 6 bases from J, with 6 bases between. The CDR3 sequence: CASSLRLEQYF. The CDR3 bases are TGTGCCAGCAGTTTGAGACTCGAGCAGTACTTC. Full variable domain (remainder filled in from reference TRBV28 and TRBJ2-7): DVKVTQSSRYLVKRTGEKVFLECVQDMDHENMFWYRQDPGLGLRLIYFSYDVKMKEKGDIPEGYSVSREKKERFSLILESASTNQTSMYLCASSLRLEQYFGPGTRLTVT.

The chain links TRBV4-1 to TRBJ2-1; TRBD2 aligns across 8 bases. The J segment lost 5 bases and the V segment lost 1 base, leaving 4 bases of the junction unmatched. The CDR3 extends over 15 amino acids. In germline, CDR1 is MGHRA, CDR2 YSYEKL. CDR3 in DNA: TGCGCCAGCAGCCAAGGGCTAGCGGGCCACAATGAGCAGTTCTTC. This encodes CASSQGLAGHNEQFF.

The CDR3 loop reads CAWSTGVGEETQYF. CDR3 bases: TGTGCCTGGAGTACTGGGGTGGGAGAAGAGACCCAGTACTTC. V gene TRBV30 combines with J gene TRBJ2-5, with a weak D call TRBD2 (5 bases). Germline CDR1 is GTSNPN and CDR2 is SVGIG (reference sequence). The CDR3 totals 14 residues. The germline V and J ends were trimmed by 2 bases and 3 bases, with 13 bases remaining between them.

CDR3 DNA sequence: TGTGCCAGCAGTGAAACAGGGATCAGCACAGATACGCAGTATTTT. This gives the protein CASSETGISTDTQYF. This chain links TRBV2 with TRBJ2-3, with D perhaps matching TRBD1 (6 bases). Germline V gene data show CDR1 as SNHLY and CDR2 as FYNNEI. The V gene lost 2 bases and the J gene lost 0 bases, with 9 bases spanning the gap. The CDR3 loop spans 15 amino acids. Supplemented by reference TRBV2 and TRBJ2-3, the full variable domain reads EPEVTQTPSHQVTQMGQEVILRCVPISNHLYFYWYRQILGQKVEFLVSFYNNEISEKSEIFDDQFSVERPDGSNFTLKIRSTKLEDSAMYFCASSETGISTDTQYFGPGTRLTVL.

The chain couples TRBV7-2 to TRBJ2-2; 9 bases match TRBD1. The V and J ends lost 5 bases and 5 bases, in that order; junction bases with no gene match: 6. The CDR3 is 15 amino acids. The germline CDR1 and CDR2 sequences are SGHTA and FQGNSA. For the CDR3, the DNA is TGTGCCAGCAGCCTAAACAGGGGGCAGACCGGGGAGCTGTTTTTT. As protein: CASSLNRGQTGELFF.